The entry below describes one T cell receptor (beta chain). The CDR3 loop spans 11 amino acids. The germline CDR1 and CDR2 sequences are MNHEY and SMNVEV (reference sequence). The V gene lost 9 bases and the J gene lost 5 bases, with 10 bases spanning the gap. These data originate in a study of T cell changes during pregnancy in multiple sclerosis. Sequencing used immunoSEQ multiplex PCR; TCRdb keeps in-frame clones, though not all of them. The sample consists of approximately 61,000 clones, 88% of them appearing once. This TCR derives from a female donor with multiple sclerosis, enrolled in a pregnancy study. The sequences come from peripheral blood, collected in the first trimester of pregnancy. The genes are TRBV27 and TRBJ2-5; no clear D gene. CDR3 loop: CARLVSETQYF. The CDR3 region has the DNA TGTGCCAGACTTGTATCCGAGACCCAGTACTTC.